This TCR beta chain was identified in a study of neurological immune-mediated disorders. Study-wide results and caveats: Multiple sclerosis patients had less TCR clonal expansion than even healthy controls, unlike HTLV-1-associated myelopathy.

TCRdb reprocessed the 5' RACE reads with MiXCR, giving one entry per CDR3 protein. The sample contains 40,000 or so distinct CDR3 sequences, about 13% of which appear only once. At least ten counts were recorded for this clonotype. Its antigen is undetermined. Stated time point: longitudinal time-point 3. This CDR3 comprises 13 residues. With 6 bases clipped from V and 7 bases from J, the junction kept 8 bases outside the gene matches. The V gene's germline CDR1 is MNHEY and CDR2 SVGAGI. The V call is TRBV6-5, the J call TRBJ1-2, with 7 bases that match TRBD1. This clonotype was sampled from a man younger than 45 in good health. Sequenced: PBMCs. The CDR3 DNA reads TGTGCCAGCAGGAAGGGGGCCGGGGGTGGCTACACCTTC. This gives the protein CASRKGAGGGYTF.